These T cell receptor beta chains were read from a single sample in a study of shared clonotypes between healthy human individuals. Assay: immunoSEQ multiplex PCR; the TCRdb copy retains only in-frame clones and omits some. The sample consists of more than 2,000,000 clones, more than 85% of them appearing once. Sample: naive CD4+ T cells from PBMCs. The origin of the receptors is a man aged 18 to 29 in good health. Some clones in this sample may be carry-over from other donors' samples. Both conserved end residues are part of each CDR3. Fields, in order: V gene, D gene, J gene, clone size, CDR3 protein, CDR3 DNA. A D gene is named only where the DNA matches it firmly. Clone sizes are given selectively: once, few, many, or a class where the clone is expanded.

v_call: TRBV15; d_call: -; j_call: TRBJ2-3; clone_size: -; cdr3_aa: CATSRDLFADTQYF; cdr3_nt: TGTGCCACCAGCAGAGATTTATTCGCAGATACGCAGTATTTT
v_call: TRBV5-1; d_call: TRBD1; j_call: TRBJ1-4; clone_size: few; cdr3_aa: CASSLGTGEEKLFF; cdr3_nt: TGCGCCAGCAGCTTGGGGACAGGGGAGGAAAAACTGTTTTTT
v_call: TRBV11-2; d_call: TRBD2; j_call: TRBJ2-7; clone_size: -; cdr3_aa: CASSFSPWSGSYEQYF; cdr3_nt: TGTGCCAGCAGCTTCTCCCCGTGGAGCGGGAGCTACGAGCAGTACTTC
v_call: TRBV20-1; d_call: -; j_call: TRBJ1-5; clone_size: -; cdr3_aa: CSAGRGQPQHF; cdr3_nt: TGCAGTGCGGGCAGGGGCCAGCCCCAGCATTTT
v_call: TRBV6-1; d_call: -; j_call: TRBJ1-1; clone_size: -; cdr3_aa: CASREGGGNTEAFF; cdr3_nt: TGTGCCAGCAGGGAAGGGGGGGGGAACACTGAAGCTTTCTTT
v_call: TRBV28; d_call: TRBD1; j_call: TRBJ2-7; clone_size: -; cdr3_aa: CASSSQGAQEQYF; cdr3_nt: TGTGCCAGCAGTTCACAGGGGGCGCAGGAGCAGTACTTC
v_call: TRBV7-7; d_call: TRBD2; j_call: TRBJ2-7; clone_size: once; cdr3_aa: CASTLAGGAYEQYF; cdr3_nt: TGTGCCAGCACACTAGCGGGAGGTGCCTACGAGCAGTACTTC
v_call: TRBV30; d_call: -; j_call: TRBJ1-4; clone_size: -; cdr3_aa: CAWSPGHLEKLFF; cdr3_nt: TGTGCCTGGAGCCCGGGACACCTTGAAAAACTGTTTTTT
v_call: TRBV7-2; d_call: -; j_call: TRBJ2-7; clone_size: -; cdr3_aa: CASGSGTAVREQYF; cdr3_nt: TGTGCCAGCGGCTCCGGGACGGCCGTACGCGAGCAGTACTTC
v_call: TRBV2; d_call: TRBD1; j_call: TRBJ2-1; clone_size: -; cdr3_aa: CASSSPGQGQVEQFF; cdr3_nt: TGTGCCAGCAGTAGCCCGGGACAGGGGCAAGTTGAGCAGTTCTTC
v_call: TRBV5-1; d_call: TRBD1; j_call: TRBJ1-1; clone_size: -; cdr3_aa: CASSLKPEGARTEAFF; cdr3_nt: TGCGCCAGCAGCTTGAAACCGGAGGGGGCGCGCACTGAAGCTTTCTTT
v_call: TRBV28; d_call: -; j_call: TRBJ2-6; clone_size: -; cdr3_aa: CASSLPARGNSGANVLTF; cdr3_nt: TGTGCCAGCAGTTTACCCGCCCGGGGAAACTCTGGGGCCAACGTCCTGACTTTC
v_call: TRBV6-5; d_call: TRBD1; j_call: TRBJ1-1; clone_size: once; cdr3_aa: CASSYLTGGVTEAFF; cdr3_nt: TGTGCCAGCAGTTACCTGACAGGGGGCGTCACTGAAGCTTTCTTT
v_call: TRBV5-1; d_call: -; j_call: TRBJ2-7; clone_size: -; cdr3_aa: CASSENYEQYF; cdr3_nt: TGCGCCAGCAGCGAGAACTACGAGCAGTACTTC
v_call: TRBV5-4; d_call: TRBD2; j_call: TRBJ2-3; clone_size: once; cdr3_aa: CASGAGGGTDTQYF; cdr3_nt: TGTGCCAGCGGAGCGGGAGGGGGCACAGATACGCAGTATTTT
v_call: TRBV4-2; d_call: -; j_call: TRBJ1-5; clone_size: -; cdr3_aa: CASSQVTDQPQHF; cdr3_nt: TGTGCCAGCAGCCAGGTGACAGATCAGCCCCAGCATTTT
v_call: TRBV7-8; d_call: -; j_call: TRBJ1-1; clone_size: -; cdr3_aa: CASSFGVVTEAFF; cdr3_nt: TGTGCCAGCAGCTTCGGGGTAGTCACTGAAGCTTTCTTT
v_call: TRBV28; d_call: -; j_call: TRBJ2-1; clone_size: -; cdr3_aa: CASSTPAYNEQFF; cdr3_nt: TGTGCCAGCAGTACTCCCGCCTACAATGAGCAGTTCTTC
v_call: TRBV7-2; d_call: -; j_call: TRBJ2-2; clone_size: -; cdr3_aa: CASSQGTGELFF; cdr3_nt: TGTGCCAGCAGCCAGGGGACCGGGGAGCTGTTTTTT
v_call: TRBV7-2; d_call: -; j_call: TRBJ2-5; clone_size: once; cdr3_aa: CASSFGQGRETQYF; cdr3_nt: TGTGCCAGCAGCTTTGGTCAGGGTCGAGAGACCCAGTACTTC
v_call: TRBV11-3; d_call: -; j_call: TRBJ2-1; clone_size: -; cdr3_aa: CASSSGAGTYNEQFF; cdr3_nt: TGTGCCAGCAGCTCCGGGGCGGGGACTTACAATGAGCAGTTCTTC
v_call: TRBV7-2; d_call: -; j_call: TRBJ2-6; clone_size: -; cdr3_aa: CASSRTASSGANVLTF; cdr3_nt: TGTGCCAGCAGCCGGACGGCGAGCTCTGGGGCCAACGTCCTGACTTTC
v_call: TRBV7-6; d_call: TRBD2; j_call: TRBJ2-1; clone_size: -; cdr3_aa: CASSLFSGGEQFF; cdr3_nt: TGTGCCAGCAGTCTCTTTAGCGGGGGGGAGCAGTTCTTC
v_call: TRBV28; d_call: -; j_call: TRBJ1-3; clone_size: -; cdr3_aa: CASSLTYPGTGNTIYF; cdr3_nt: TGTGCCAGCAGCCTAACGTATCCAGGAACTGGAAACACCATATATTTT
v_call: TRBV9; d_call: TRBD2; j_call: TRBJ2-1; clone_size: -; cdr3_aa: CASSVEGGGLASYNEQFF; cdr3_nt: TGTGCCAGCAGCGTAGAGGGAGGGGGACTAGCAAGTTACAATGAGCAGTTCTTC
v_call: TRBV28; d_call: -; j_call: TRBJ2-5; clone_size: once; cdr3_aa: CASSLRDLIQETQYF; cdr3_nt: TGTGCCAGCAGTTTACGGGACCTAATACAAGAGACCCAGTACTTC
v_call: TRBV7-6; d_call: -; j_call: TRBJ2-7; clone_size: -; cdr3_aa: CASSSGHPGDEQYF; cdr3_nt: TGTGCCAGCAGCTCCGGACACCCTGGGGACGAGCAGTACTTC
v_call: TRBV14; d_call: -; j_call: TRBJ2-5; clone_size: -; cdr3_aa: CASSNQGWETQYF; cdr3_nt: TGTGCCAGCAGCAACCAGGGTTGGGAGACCCAGTACTTC
v_call: TRBV13; d_call: -; j_call: TRBJ1-1; clone_size: -; cdr3_aa: CASSLRENTEAFF; cdr3_nt: TGTGCCAGCAGCTTACGAGAGAACACTGAAGCTTTCTTT
v_call: TRBV28; d_call: TRBD2; j_call: TRBJ2-3; clone_size: -; cdr3_aa: CASSLSPGAGDADTQYF; cdr3_nt: TGTGCCAGCAGTTTATCCCCGGGAGCGGGAGACGCAGATACGCAGTATTTT
v_call: TRBV28; d_call: -; j_call: TRBJ2-5; clone_size: -; cdr3_aa: CASNAGSQETQYF; cdr3_nt: TGTGCCAGCAATGCAGGGTCACAAGAGACCCAGTACTTC
v_call: TRBV30; d_call: TRBD2; j_call: TRBJ2-1; clone_size: -; cdr3_aa: CAWSGLAGGSYNEQFF; cdr3_nt: TGTGCCTGGAGCGGTTTAGCGGGAGGATCATACAATGAGCAGTTCTTC
v_call: TRBV7-2; d_call: TRBD1; j_call: TRBJ1-2; clone_size: -; cdr3_aa: CASSPQGPANYGYTF; cdr3_nt: TGTGCCAGCAGCCCACAGGGGCCTGCTAACTATGGCTACACCTTC
v_call: TRBV5-8; d_call: TRBD1; j_call: TRBJ2-5; clone_size: -; cdr3_aa: CASSARTGGRQETQYF; cdr3_nt: TGTGCCAGCAGCGCGAGGACAGGGGGTAGGCAAGAGACCCAGTACTTC
v_call: TRBV29-1; d_call: -; j_call: TRBJ1-2; clone_size: -; cdr3_aa: CSASGTGGYGYTF; cdr3_nt: TGCAGCGCCTCTGGGACGGGGGGGTATGGCTACACCTTC
v_call: TRBV7-2; d_call: -; j_call: TRBJ1-1; clone_size: -; cdr3_aa: CASSLKTVTNTEAFF; cdr3_nt: TGTGCCAGCAGCTTGAAGACAGTAACAAACACTGAAGCTTTCTTT
v_call: TRBV21-1; d_call: -; j_call: TRBJ1-5; clone_size: -; cdr3_aa: CASSRALGTNGRNQPQHF; cdr3_nt: TGTGCCAGCAGTAGGGCACTTGGGACCAATGGCAGGAATCAGCCCCAGCATTTT
v_call: TRBV9; d_call: -; j_call: TRBJ2-3; clone_size: -; cdr3_aa: CASSITRLGDTQYF; cdr3_nt: TGTGCCAGCAGCATTACAAGGCTGGGGGATACGCAGTATTTT
v_call: TRBV5-4; d_call: -; j_call: TRBJ2-5; clone_size: -; cdr3_aa: CASSLQTGVPQETQYF; cdr3_nt: TGTGCCAGCAGCTTACAGACGGGGGTCCCGCAAGAGACCCAGTACTTC
v_call: TRBV18; d_call: -; j_call: TRBJ2-2; clone_size: -; cdr3_aa: CASSPRQPGELFF; cdr3_nt: TGTGCCAGCTCACCACGACAGCCCGGGGAGCTGTTTTTT
v_call: TRBV1; d_call: -; j_call: TRBJ2-5; clone_size: -; cdr3_aa: CTREGFRGNTTLGETQYF; cdr3_nt: TGCACCAGGGAGGGCTTTAGGGGGAATACAACTCTGGGGGAGACCCAGTACTTC
v_call: TRBV5-8; d_call: -; j_call: TRBJ1-1; clone_size: once; cdr3_aa: CASSLTWGFGTEAFF; cdr3_nt: TGTGCCAGCAGCCTTACCTGGGGGTTTGGGACTGAAGCTTTCTTT
v_call: TRBV6-1; d_call: TRBD2; j_call: TRBJ2-1; clone_size: once; cdr3_aa: CASSAPTSGSYNEQFF; cdr3_nt: TGTGCCAGCAGTGCGCCGACTAGCGGCTCCTACAATGAGCAGTTCTTC
v_call: TRBV7-3; d_call: TRBD1; j_call: TRBJ2-1; clone_size: -; cdr3_aa: CASSLTGENEQFF; cdr3_nt: TGTGCCAGCAGCCTGACAGGGGAAAATGAGCAGTTCTTC
v_call: TRBV7-3; d_call: -; j_call: TRBJ2-7; clone_size: few; cdr3_aa: CASSPGGVRGASEQYF; cdr3_nt: TGTGCCAGCAGCCCCGGCGGGGTTAGAGGGGCCAGCGAGCAGTACTTC
v_call: TRBV2; d_call: TRBD1; j_call: TRBJ1-3; clone_size: -; cdr3_aa: CASWSPGQKNTIYF; cdr3_nt: TGTGCCAGTTGGAGTCCGGGACAGAAGAACACCATATATTTT
v_call: TRBV7-7; d_call: TRBD2; j_call: TRBJ2-3; clone_size: -; cdr3_aa: CASSQLAGAISTQYF; cdr3_nt: TGTGCCAGCAGCCAACTAGCGGGAGCGATATCGACGCAGTATTTT
v_call: TRBV5-1; d_call: -; j_call: TRBJ1-2; clone_size: -; cdr3_aa: CASSLGTRSSNNYGYTF; cdr3_nt: TGCGCCAGCAGCTTGGGGACACGAAGCTCTAATAACTATGGCTACACCTTC
v_call: TRBV2; d_call: -; j_call: TRBJ2-7; clone_size: -; cdr3_aa: CATSSSPYEQYF; cdr3_nt: TGTGCCACCTCCTCGAGCCCCTACGAGCAGTACTTC